This entry features one TCR beta chain sequence. Germline V CDR1 and CDR2: SGDLS, YYNGEE. The CDR3 is 14 amino acids. Trimming shortened V by 0 bases and J by 4 bases, and 10 bases separated the two germline ends. Assignments of participants to cohorts depended upon their own reported clinical history. The sample originates from a study of blood T cell repertoires in COVID-19. Using immunoSEQ multiplex PCR, the repertoire was profiled, and TCRdb retains in-frame clones only, with some absent. This repertoire shows 300,000 to 400,000 clones, around 85% found once; its top ten account for 3.5% to 4.5%. The chain is built from TRBV9 and TRBJ1-1; a weak D match, TRBD1 (5 bases). This clonotype originated in a woman aged 40 to 50 with acute COVID-19. Input material: PBMCs or T cells enriched from blood (not recorded which). The CDR3 region has the DNA TGTGCCAGCAGCGTAGATGGGGCTAGCACTGAAGCTTTCTTT. Its protein is CASSVDGASTEAFF. Combining the CDR3 with reference TRBV9 and TRBJ1-1 gives the whole variable domain DSGVTQTPKHLITATGQRVTLRCSPRSGDLSVYWYQQSLDQGLQFLIQYYNGEERAKGNILERFSAQQFPDLHSELNLSSLELGDSALYFCASSVDGASTEAFFGQGTRLTVV.